These T cell receptor beta chains were read from a single sample in a study of blood T cell repertoires in COVID-19. The method was immunoSEQ multiplex PCR; TCRdb's version includes in-frame clones alone and lacks a portion of them. The table lists approximately 300,000 clones, nearly 90% of them singletons. The sample was PBMCs or T cells enriched from blood (not recorded which). The receptors derive from a woman in her 30s who had recovered from COVID-19. The CDR3 runs from the conserved cysteine through the conserved F or W. The order of the fields is J gene, D gene, V gene, clone size, CDR3 protein, CDR3 DNA. D genes are given only for firm matches. Size is stated for part of the rows, as once, few or many counts, or as a class when the clone is expanded.

TRBJ1-5	-	TRBV7-9	-	CASSQEGSQPQHF	TGTGCCAGCAGTCAAGAGGGAAGCCAGCCCCAGCATTTT
TRBJ2-6	-	TRBV3-1/TRBV3-2	-	CASSQEYSGANVLTF	TGTGCCAGCAGCCAAGAATACTCTGGGGCCAACGTCCTGACTTTC
TRBJ2-4	-	TRBV9	-	CASSVGQSVAKNIQYF	TGTGCCAGCAGCGTAGGACAGTCAGTAGCCAAAAACATTCAGTACTTC
TRBJ2-2	-	TRBV13	-	CASSSGTSRGELFF	TGTGCCAGCAGCTCCGGGACTTCCCGAGGGGAGCTGTTTTTT
TRBJ1-1	-	TRBV3-1/TRBV3-2	-	CASSQLKGAVMNTEAFF	TGTGCCAGCAGCCAACTTAAAGGGGCTGTAATGAACACTGAAGCTTTCTTT
TRBJ2-7	-	TRBV13	-	CASTLDHREQYF	TGTGCCAGTACCCTAGATCACCGCGAGCAGTACTTC
TRBJ1-2	TRBD1	TRBV6-1	-	CASSEAGTGGLITHLYRGYTF	TGTGCCAGCAGTGAAGCGGGGACAGGGGGCCTAATTACCCATTTATATCGTGGCTACACCTTC
TRBJ1-5	TRBD1	TRBV4-1	once	CASSQPPGGRVHQPQHF	TGCGCCAGCAGCCAGCCCCCAGGGGGCAGGGTTCATCAGCCCCAGCATTTT
TRBJ1-3	TRBD1	TRBV5-1	-	CASSPSGTGGNTIYF	TGCGCCAGCAGCCCTTCGGGGACAGGGGGAAACACCATATATTTT
TRBJ1-5	TRBD1	TRBV18	once	CASSLGTGTNQPQHF	TGTGCCAGCTCACTGGGGACAGGGACCAATCAGCCCCAGCATTTT
TRBJ2-3	-	TRBV28	-	CASSAPQGSTDTQYF	TGTGCCAGCAGCGCTCCACAGGGTAGCACAGATACGCAGTATTTT